The rows below give T cell receptor beta chains drawn from one sample of a study of neoadjuvant nivolumab and ipilimumab in lung cancer. Sequencing was performed with immunoSEQ multiplex PCR; in TCRdb, only in-frame clones are kept and a portion is missing. The table has some 20,000 clones, roughly 80% seen once; the top ten hold about 8.1%. The sample here was tumor tissue, taken after neoadjuvant nivolumab, alone or with ipilimumab, at or shortly before surgery. All receptors derive from an adult with non-small cell lung cancer. The CDR3 runs from the conserved cysteine through the conserved F or W. D genes are given only for firm matches. The size of a clone is reported for some rows only, either as once, few or many, or as a class for expanded clones.

CDR3 protein	CDR3 DNA	V gene	J gene	clone size	D gene
CASSESRFSYNSPPHF	TGCGCCAGCAGTGAGTCGCGGTTTTCCTATAATTCACCCCCCCACTTT	TRBV10-2	TRBJ1-6	NA	NA
CAISGNRGEEKLFF	TGTGCCATCAGTGGGAATAGGGGAGAGGAAAAACTGTTTTTT	TRBV10-3	TRBJ1-4	NA	NA
CASSLGSQGNSPLHF	TGTGCCAGCAGCTTGGGATCCCAGGGCAATTCACCCCTCCACTTT	TRBV5-4	TRBJ1-6	NA	NA
CASSEGQFVETQYF	TGTGCCAGCAGTGAGGGTCAGTTCGTAGAGACCCAGTACTTC	TRBV25-1	TRBJ2-5	NA	NA
CAWTRVLGYTF	TGTGCCTGGACCAGGGTATTGGGCTACACCTTC	TRBV30	TRBJ1-2	few	NA
CASSGPGRTDTQYF	TGTGCCAGCAGTGGGCCAGGCCGCACAGATACGCAGTATTTT	TRBV25-1	TRBJ2-3	NA	NA
CASSLEPAYEQYF	TGTGCCAGCAGCTTAGAGCCCGCGTACGAGCAGTACTTC	TRBV7-2	TRBJ2-7	NA	NA
CASRTGGAYGYTF	TGTGCCAGCAGAACAGGGGGCGCCTATGGCTACACCTTC	TRBV28	TRBJ1-2	once	TRBD1
CASSLDGGWTQYF	TGTGCCAGCAGTTTAGACGGGGGTTGGACCCAGTACTTC	TRBV27	TRBJ2-5	NA	NA
CASGQDTDTQYF	TGTGCCAGCGGGCAAGACACAGATACGCAGTATTTT	TRBV7-2	TRBJ2-3	once	NA
CASSLAYGELFF	TGTGCCAGCAGCTTAGCCTACGGGGAGCTGTTTTTT	TRBV7-2	TRBJ2-2	NA	NA
CASAVGGAGDEKLFF	TGTGCCAGCGCGGTGGGTGGGGCCGGCGATGAAAAACTGTTTTTT	TRBV6-6	TRBJ1-4	NA	NA
CASRRGSGGTRSTDTQYF	TGTGCCAGCCGGAGGGGAAGCGGGGGGACCAGAAGCACAGATACGCAGTATTTT	TRBV2	TRBJ2-3	NA	TRBD2
CASSSPWTGSDIQYF	TGTGCCAGCAGTTCCCCTTGGACAGGGTCGGACATTCAGTACTTC	TRBV28	TRBJ2-4	NA	TRBD1
CASSQGGLGQGHTIYF	TGTGCCAGCAGCCAAGGAGGTTTGGGACAGGGCCACACCATATATTTT	TRBV14	TRBJ1-3	NA	TRBD1
CASSLDRGQQYF	TGTGCTAGCAGCTTGGACAGGGGACAGCAGTATTTT	TRBV7-7	TRBJ2-3	NA	TRBD1
CAWKFRGAGGVSPLHF	TGTGCCTGGAAGTTTAGGGGGGCAGGAGGGGTTTCACCCCTCCACTTT	TRBV30	TRBJ1-6	NA	NA
CARKQIQYF	TGTGCCAGAAAACAGATTCAGTACTTC	TRBV5-3	TRBJ2-4	NA	NA
CASSLGDRDQETQYF	TGTGCCAGCAGCTTAGGGGACAGGGACCAAGAGACCCAGTACTTC	TRBV7-9	TRBJ2-5	NA	TRBD1
CASSPIAAYEQYF	TGTGCCAGCTCACCAATAGCCGCCTACGAGCAGTACTTC	TRBV18	TRBJ2-7	few	NA
CASSGGLGSPLHF	TGTGCCAGCTCTGGAGGCCTTGGTTCACCCCTCCACTTT	TRBV7-6	TRBJ1-6	medium-sized	NA
CASSSYGYTF	TGTGCCAGCAGTTCCTATGGCTACACCTTC	TRBV28	TRBJ1-2	NA	NA